The 16 T cell receptor beta chains below were found in one sample sequenced in a study of T cell responses to AZD1222 COVID-19 vaccine. TCRdb keeps only in-frame clones here, not all; method: immunoSEQ multiplex PCR. The sample holds more than 100,000 clones; over 85% are singletons and the top ten take roughly 4.1%. Sequencing used peripheral blood, obtained on day 0 of AZD1222 vaccination. These receptors were taken from an adult in good health.

The genes are TRBV19 and TRBJ1-5; no clear D. The germline V and J ends were trimmed by 1 base and 3 bases, with 13 bases remaining between them. The CDR3 runs 16 residues. CDR1 LNHDA and CDR2 SQIVND come from the germline V gene (reference sequence). Here the CDR3 DNA reads TGTGCCAGTAGTATAGGCACCCGGGCCCTCAATCAGCCCCAGCATTTT. Its protein is CASSIGTRALNQPQHF.

The J gene is TRBJ2-7, the V gene TRBV7-2; 16 positions match TRBD2. V was clipped by 5 bases and J by 6 bases; unmatched bases: 13. This CDR3 has 18 amino acids. The V gene's germline CDR1 is SGHTA and CDR2 FQGNSA. The CDR3 reads CASSLGLAGGRGRGEQYF. The DNA of the CDR3 is TGTGCCAGCAGCCTGGGACTAGCGGGAGGGCGAGGTCGGGGCGAGCAGTACTTC.

This clone was picked up a small number of times. The chain recombines TRBV30 with TRBJ1-6; D call uncertain. Germline-derived CDR1 and CDR2 are GTSNPN and SVGIG (reference sequence). V was trimmed by 0 bases and J by 7 bases, leaving 7 bases between them. The CDR3 extends over 13 amino acids. The CDR3 sequence: CAWSVGSNSPLHF. Here the CDR3 DNA reads TGTGCCTGGAGTGTTGGGTCAAATTCACCCCTCCACTTT.

The V gene is TRBV6-5, the J gene TRBJ2-1, with D uncertain. Trimming shortened V by 2 bases and J by 2 bases, and 13 bases separated the two germline ends. Germline loops: CDR1 MNHEY, CDR2 SVGAGI. This CDR3 spans 16 amino acids. CDR3 bases: TGTGCCAGCAGTTACGGACGAGTCCCTACCTACAATGAGCAGTTCTTC. Residues: CASSYGRVPTYNEQFF.

This clone is medium-sized within its sample. This chain connects TRBV5-5 to TRBJ1-6, with 10 bases identical to TRBD1. The CDR3 consists of 17 residues. V dropped 4 bases and J dropped 6; count of bases not matched to a gene: 10. The germline V gene has CDR1 SGHKS and CDR2 YYEKEE (reference sequence). CDR3 amino acids: CASSLTDRGRTNSPLHF. Written as DNA, the CDR3 is TGTGCCAGCAGCCTTACCGACAGGGGGCGTACTAATTCACCCCTCCACTTT.

The chain joins TRBV19 to TRBJ1-5; TRBD1 is a possible D gene (5 bases). Germline V gene lookup returns CDR1 LNHDA and CDR2 SQIVND (reference sequence). V shed 5 bases and J shed 1 base, with 9 bases lying between them. This CDR3 is 14 amino acids long. The CDR3 is CASSPWDSNQPQHF. CDR3 nucleotide sequence: TGTGCCAGTAGTCCCTGGGACAGCAATCAGCCCCAGCATTTT.

The chain has TRBV7-8 and TRBJ2-7, with D tentatively TRBD2 (5 bases). Germline values: CDR1 SGHVS, CDR2 FQNEAQ. The CDR3 length is 14 residues. V dropped 5 bases and J dropped 1 base, with 12 bases sitting between them. The CDR3: CASSTGSASYEQYF. The CDR3 DNA reads as TGTGCCAGCAGCACGGGGTCGGCATCCTACGAGCAGTACTTC. Variable domain in full (rest from reference TRBV7-8 and TRBJ2-7): GAGVSQSPRYKVAKRGQDVALRCDPISGHVSLFWYQQALGQGPEFLTYFQNEAQLDKSGLPSDRFFAERPEGSVSTLKIQRTQQEDSAVYLCASSTGSASYEQYFGPGTRLTVT.

The chain joins TRBV5-1 to TRBJ2-3, with D unresolved. The V end lost 0 bases, the J end lost 6 bases, and 11 bases lay between the germline ends. Germline values: CDR1 SGHRS, CDR2 YFSETQ. The CDR3 extends over 14 amino acids. In nucleotides, the CDR3 is TGCGCCAGCAGCTTGGGCGGCCTTATGGATACGCAGTATTTT. It translates to CASSLGGLMDTQYF. Supplemented by reference TRBV5-1 and TRBJ2-3, the full variable domain reads KAGVTQTPRYLIKTRGQQVTLSCSPISGHRSVSWYQQTPGQGLQFLFEYFSETQRNKGNFPGRFSGRQFSNSRSEMNVSTLELGDSALYLCASSLGGLMDTQYFGPGTRLTVL.

This clone was seen just once. The V and J genes are TRBV27 and TRBJ2-1, with 8 bases that match TRBD2. From germline, CDR1 is MNHEY and CDR2 SMNVEV (reference sequence). This CDR3 spans 15 amino acids. Germline trimming cut 5 bases from V and 9 bases from J; bases unmatched to any gene: 12. This chain's CDR3 is CASSAPGTRVGEQFF. In DNA, the CDR3 is TGTGCCAGCAGTGCCCCCGGGACTAGGGTCGGTGAGCAGTTCTTC.

The chain employs TRBV30 and TRBJ1-6; maybe TRBD1 (5 bases). This CDR3 contains 13 residues. V was cut by 0 bases and J by 11 bases, with 11 bases left in between. Germline values: CDR1 GTSNPN, CDR2 SVGIG (reference sequence). CDR3 bases: TGTGCCTGGAGTGTACTCAGGGAAACACCCCTCCACTTT. Its translation: CAWSVLRETPLHF.

V is TRBV5-6 and J is TRBJ1-5; D may be TRBD1 (6 bases). V lost 3 bases to trimming and J lost 4 bases, with 20 bases between them. Germline V gene lookup returns CDR1 SGHDT and CDR2 YYEEEE. This CDR3 contains 17 residues. The CDR3 nucleotides are TGTGCCAGCAGCTCCGGGACACTTTATTCACGAAATCAGCCCCAGCATTTT. Encoded protein: CASSSGTLYSRNQPQHF.

The chain is built from TRBV28 and TRBJ2-7; D remains ambiguous. The germline gives CDR1 MDHEN, CDR2 SYDVKM. This CDR3 has 14 residues. V was shortened by 1 base and J by 3 bases, with 10 bases between the two germline ends. The CDR3 protein is CASSLSVPVYEQYF. As DNA, the CDR3 is TGTGCCAGCAGTTTATCGGTCCCAGTCTACGAGCAGTACTTC.

V is TRBV6-5 and J is TRBJ1-2; D is ambiguous. V gave up 6 bases and J gave up 5 bases, with 19 bases separating them. The CDR3 consists of 15 residues. The germline V gene has CDR1 MNHEY and CDR2 SVGAGI. In DNA form, the CDR3 reads TGTGCCAGCAGGACCCCCAGTCGGAGTCAGTATGGCTACACCTTC. Its translation: CASRTPSRSQYGYTF.

The chain is built from TRBV19 and TRBJ1-3; TRBD1 is a possible D gene (6 bases). Germline-derived CDR1 and CDR2 are LNHDA and SQIVND (reference sequence). CDR3 length: 17 amino acids. V dropped 4 bases and J dropped 0 bases, with 16 bases sitting between them. The CDR3 nucleotides are TGTGCCAGTAGTAGACCCGGGGGCCCCAGCTCTGGAAACACCATATATTTT. This codes for CASSRPGGPSSGNTIYF.

This chain uses TRBV29-1 with TRBJ1-3; TRBD1 might be the D (5 bases). This CDR3 spans 17 amino acids. Trimming removed 4 bases from V and 6 bases from J, with 25 bases in between. In germline, CDR1 is SQVTM, CDR2 ANQGSEA. The CDR3 loop reads CSVGWIRGASKENTIYF. In DNA, the CDR3 is TGCAGCGTTGGCTGGATCCGAGGGGCGTCAAAAGAAAACACCATATATTTT.

The J gene is TRBJ2-7, the V gene TRBV5-6, with D possibly TRBD2 on 5 matching bases. This CDR3 comprises 14 residues. In germline, CDR1 is SGHDT, CDR2 YYEEEE. Trimming stripped 7 bases from V and 3 bases from J, with 17 bases between. CDR3 nucleotides: TGTGCCAGCTACACAGAGGGCCACAACTACGAGCAGTACTTC. As protein: CASYTEGHNYEQYF.